Listed here are 17 T cell receptor beta chains from one sample, sequenced in a study of blood T cell repertoires in COVID-19. Sequencing used immunoSEQ multiplex PCR; TCRdb keeps in-frame clones, though not all of them. The sample lists roughly 230,000 clones; approximately 89% were seen once. Input material: peripheral blood. These receptor sequences come from a woman aged 40 to 50 who had recovered from COVID-19.

This clone is a singleton in its sample. The rearrangement links TRBV6-6 to TRBJ2-7; 8 bases are a match to TRBD2. Trimming took 6 bases from V and 2 from J; bases not matched to a gene: 6. The CDR3 has 14 residues. Germline V gene sequence: CDR1 MNHNY, CDR2 SVGAGI (reference sequence). The CDR3 loop is CASSLTGGAYEQYF. The CDR3 region has the DNA TGTGCCAGCAGCCTAACCGGGGGGGCCTACGAGCAGTACTTC.

The V call is TRBV28, the J call TRBJ1-1, with D maybe TRBD1 (6 bases). With 2 bases removed from V and 4 bases from J, the gap between germline ends came to 11 bases. The CDR3 loop spans 14 amino acids. CDR1 MDHEN and CDR2 SYDVKM come from the germline V gene. The CDR3, as DNA: TGTGCCAGCAGTTTACAGGGAGGGGGCACTGAAGCTTTCTTT. Its translation: CASSLQGGGTEAFF.

The rearrangement joins TRBV6-5 to TRBJ2-7, with 10 bases lining up with TRBD1. The CDR3 is made up of 14 amino acids. Germline V CDR1 and CDR2: MNHEY, SVGAGI. Trimming at V came to 7 bases and at J to 6 bases, leaving 9 bases not matched to a gene. The CDR3 reads CASTLGQGLFEQYF. The CDR3 bases are TGTGCCAGCACCTTGGGACAGGGGCTCTTCGAGCAGTACTTC.

The chain uses TRBV6-2 or TRBV6-3 and TRBJ2-2; 10 positions match TRBD2. The V and J ends lost 5 bases and 5 bases, in that order; junction bases with no gene match: 5. Germline lookup yields CDR1 MNHEY and CDR2 SVGEGT. CDR3 length equals 15 residues. The CDR3 DNA sequence: TGTGCCAGCAGTAGAGCGGGGGGGCGGACCGGGGAGCTGTTTTTT. Translated, it gives CASSRAGGRTGELFF.

This clone has a single count. V usage is TRBV6-5 and J usage is TRBJ1-3; D is ambiguous. This CDR3 region has 16 residues. Germline CDR1 is MNHEY and CDR2 is SVGAGI. V shed 0 bases and J shed 0 bases, with 9 bases lying between them. In nucleotides, the CDR3 is TGTGCCAGCAGTTACTCGAGTTCGAACTCTGGAAACACCATATATTTT. It translates to CASSYSSSNSGNTIYF.

This chain links TRBV19 with TRBJ2-3; 7 nucleotides line up with TRBD1. The germline V gene encodes CDR1 LNHDA and CDR2 SQIVND (reference sequence). Trimming took 0 bases from V and 8 from J; bases not matched to a gene: 5. This CDR3 is 14 amino acids long. CDR3 nucleotides: TGTGCCAGTAGTATAGACGAGGGACAGTCTACGCAGTATTTT. It specifies CASSIDEGQSTQYF.

The chain joins TRBV10-3 to TRBJ1-5, with 8 bases lining up with TRBD1. CDR3 size: 15 residues. Germline V gives CDR1 ENHRY, CDR2 SYGVKD. The V and J ends lost 1 base and 7 bases, in that order; junction bases with no gene match: 6. For the CDR3, the DNA is TGTGCCATCAGTGAGTTTGGACAGGGTATCCAGCCCCAGCATTTT. This translates into CAISEFGQGIQPQHF.

The chain recombines TRBV24-1 with TRBJ1-3; 7 positions match TRBD1. The CDR3 runs 15 residues. Germline lookup yields CDR1 KGHDR and CDR2 SFDVKD. J was trimmed by 0 bases and V by 3 bases; bases with no gene match: 1. The CDR3 spells CATSDGQDSGNTIYF. CDR3 bases: TGTGCCACCAGTGATGGACAGGACTCTGGAAACACCATATATTTT.

The V and J genes are TRBV18 and TRBJ2-2; unclear D gene. CDR1 KGHSH and CDR2 LQKENI come from the germline V gene. The V gene lost 4 bases and the J gene lost 5 bases, with 5 bases spanning the gap. The CDR3 totals 12 residues. As DNA, the CDR3 is TGTGCCAGCTCACTAAATACCGGGGAGCTGTTTTTT. This encodes CASSLNTGELFF.

The chain recombines TRBV19 with TRBJ1-1, with 7 nucleotides matching TRBD1. Germline V lookup: CDR1 LNHDA, CDR2 SQIVND (reference sequence). This CDR3 comprises 13 residues. V lost 0 bases to trimming and J lost 9 bases; unmatched junction nucleotides: 4. This CDR3 is CASSIDQRGQAFF. CDR3 nucleotides: TGTGCCAGTAGTATAGATCAGAGGGGGCAAGCTTTCTTT.

This sequence joins TRBV12-3 or TRBV12-4 and TRBJ1-2; weak D call: TRBD1 (5 bases). The ends were cut back, 7 bases at V and 7 bases at J, with 16 bases in the middle. The CDR3 covers 13 residues. This chain's CDR3 is CASTLARGRGYTF. The CDR3 nucleotides read TGTGCCAGCACCCTTGCAAGGGGTCGTGGCTACACCTTC.

This chain joins TRBV28 and TRBJ2-5, with a weak D call TRBD2 (5 bases). The CDR3 totals 13 residues. The germline gives CDR1 MDHEN, CDR2 SYDVKM. V was clipped by 2 bases and J by 5 bases, with 9 bases between them. CDR3 nucleotide sequence: TGTGCCAGCAGTTTACGGGGATTGGAGACCCAGTACTTC. Translated: CASSLRGLETQYF. Full variable domain (outside the CDR3, taken from reference TRBV28 and TRBJ2-5): DVKVTQSSRYLVKRTGEKVFLECVQDMDHENMFWYRQDPGLGLRLIYFSYDVKMKEKGDIPEGYSVSREKKERFSLILESASTNQTSMYLCASSLRGLETQYFGPGTRLLVL.

This chain joins TRBV24-1 and TRBJ2-1, with D maybe TRBD2 (5 bases). Looked up from germline, CDR1 is KGHDR and CDR2 is SFDVKD. With 2 bases removed from V and 0 bases from J, the gap between germline ends came to 13 bases. This CDR3 has 17 amino acids. CDR3 DNA sequence: TGTGCCACCAGTGATTCCCGTGCCCGGGACTCCTACAATGAGCAGTTCTTC. Its translation: CATSDSRARDSYNEQFF.

The V call is TRBV28, the J call TRBJ1-1, with D perhaps matching TRBD1 (5 bases). CDR1 and CDR2 from the germline V gene are MDHEN and SYDVKM. The V end was cut by 7 bases, the J end by 2 bases, with 14 bases between. The CDR3 spans 14 residues. The chain's CDR3 is CASMGGAHNTEAFF. DNA for the CDR3: TGTGCCAGCATGGGAGGGGCCCATAACACTGAAGCTTTCTTT.

J is TRBJ2-5 and V is TRBV29-1, with a tentative D call TRBD2 (6 bases). The CDR3 has 13 residues. Trimming removed 3 bases at V and 4 bases at J, with 12 bases between. In germline, CDR1 is SQVTM, CDR2 ANQGSEA. CDR3 protein: CSVEGGRGETQYF. The CDR3 bases are TGCAGCGTTGAGGGGGGACGAGGAGAGACCCAGTACTTC.

The chain is built from TRBV5-5 and TRBJ1-6; 8 nucleotides match TRBD1. J was trimmed by 10 bases and V by 0 bases; bases with no gene match: 9. Germline V gene lookup returns CDR1 SGHKS and CDR2 YYEKEE (reference sequence). The CDR3 length is 16 residues. The DNA of the CDR3 is TGTGCCAGCAGCTTGGACCTGACAGGGGTAGGCTCACCCCTCCACTTT. Translated, it gives CASSLDLTGVGSPLHF.

The chain couples TRBV2 to TRBJ2-7, with D maybe TRBD1 (5 bases). This CDR3 region has 14 residues. CDR1 is SNHLY and CDR2 is FYNNEI in the germline V gene. V lost 11 bases and J lost 2, with 19 bases in between. CDR3 sequence: CASHPTWGPYEQYF. CDR3 nucleotide sequence: TGTGCCTCCCACCCCACTTGGGGCCCCTACGAGCAGTACTTC.